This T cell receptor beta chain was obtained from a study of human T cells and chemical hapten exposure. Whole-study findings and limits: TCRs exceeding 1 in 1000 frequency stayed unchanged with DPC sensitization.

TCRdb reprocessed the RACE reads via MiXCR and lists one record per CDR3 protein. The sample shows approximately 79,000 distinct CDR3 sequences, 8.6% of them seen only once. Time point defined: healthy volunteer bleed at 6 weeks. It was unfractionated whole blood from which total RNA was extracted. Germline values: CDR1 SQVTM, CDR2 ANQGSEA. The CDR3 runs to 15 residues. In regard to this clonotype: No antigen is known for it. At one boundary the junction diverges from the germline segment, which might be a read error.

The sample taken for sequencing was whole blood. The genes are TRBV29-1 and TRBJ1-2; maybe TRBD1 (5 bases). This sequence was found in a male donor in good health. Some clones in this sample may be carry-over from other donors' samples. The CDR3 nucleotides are TGCAGCGTTGAAGAAGGCAGGGTCTCAGACTATGGCTATACCTTC. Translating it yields CSVEEGRVSDYGYTF.